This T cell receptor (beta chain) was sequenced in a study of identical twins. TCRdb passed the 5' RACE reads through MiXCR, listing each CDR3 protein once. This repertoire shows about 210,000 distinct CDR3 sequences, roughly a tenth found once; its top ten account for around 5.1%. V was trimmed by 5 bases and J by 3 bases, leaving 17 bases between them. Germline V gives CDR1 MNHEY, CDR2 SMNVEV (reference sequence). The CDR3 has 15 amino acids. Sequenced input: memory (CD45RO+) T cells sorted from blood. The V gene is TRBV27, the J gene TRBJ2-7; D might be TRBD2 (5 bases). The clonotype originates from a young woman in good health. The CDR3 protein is CASSPDPTGDYEQYF. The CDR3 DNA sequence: TGTGCCAGCAGTCCCGACCCTACCGGGGACTACGAGCAGTACTTC.